The next 30 T cell receptor beta chains were all read from a single sample in a study of regulatory T cells in long-lasting Graves disease (dated by TCRdb to about 2021). Reading the label with the study, this specimen's time point is: newly diagnosed GD, antithyroid drugs for less than 3 months. For both TCR sequencing and RNA sequencing, RNA was extracted from PBMCs in TRIzol. Library method: multiplex PCR. TCRdb records Illumina HiSeq 4000 as the sequencer. To build TCR beta libraries, CDR3 regions were amplified by Arm-PCR using iRepertoire HTBI primers. The raw public data were reprocessed by TCRdb itself: fastp quality trimming at Q25, MiXCR clonotype calling, in-frame beta chains only. Every distinct CDR3 protein forms one entry, paired with its most common genes and DNA. The sample yields 350,000 to 450,000 distinct CDR3 sequences; about 15% were counted once. Over 7.5% of the sample is held by the ten biggest clonotypes.

A further study also used this sample, focusing on T cells in Graves' hyperthyroidism and ophthalmopathy.

Here the sequenced sample was peripheral blood mononuclear cells (PBMCs), taken at new diagnosis, from a patient treated with antithyroid drugs. These receptors all come from a middle-aged woman with Graves disease. Donor details come from another sample of the same person, matched by shared clones.

V gene TRBV3-1 combines with J gene TRBJ1-6, with 7 bases fitting TRBD1. Trimming cost V 1 base and J 7 bases; bases outside gene matches: 4. This CDR3 spans 15 amino acids. Germline values: CDR1 LGHDT, CDR2 YNNKEL (reference sequence). The CDR3, as DNA: TGTGCCAGCAGCCAAGGGGGGACAGCCAATTCACCCCTCCACTTT. Amino acids: CASSQGGTANSPLHF.

This clonotype was counted many times. The CDR3 nucleotides are TGTGCCAGCAGTGAAAGTCCTGGACAGAGGCAGTACTTC. Amino acid sequence: CASSESPGQRQYF. V and J are TRBV6-1 and TRBJ2-7; possibly TRBD1 for D (6 bases). The CDR3 extends over 13 amino acids. Trimming removed 2 bases from V and 9 bases from J, with 14 bases in between. Germline V gives CDR1 MNHNS, CDR2 SASEGT.

This clonotype was observed a handful of times. As the CDR3 is not closed by the conserved phenylalanine or tryptophan, this likely results from a read error. The chain links TRBV12-3 or TRBV12-4 to TRBJ1-2; no firm D call. Trimming left V 4 bases short and J 10 bases short, with 16 bases between. The CDR3 length is 13 residues. The CDR3 spells CASSSGLQSDYTL. In nucleotides, the CDR3 is TGTGCCAGCAGTTCCGGGTTGCAATCTGACTACACCCTC.

This clonotype has a count of ten or more. This chain joins TRBV20-1 and TRBJ1-2; no firm D call. V shed 2 bases and J shed 2 bases, with 9 bases lying between them. Germline loops: CDR1 DFQATT, CDR2 SNEGSKA (reference sequence). The CDR3 extends over 13 amino acids. Here the CDR3 reads CSARTGVNYGYTF. The CDR3 DNA reads TGCAGTGCTAGAACCGGGGTCAACTATGGCTACACCTTC.

This clonotype occurred a few times. This CDR3 reads CASSFSGGAATNEKLFF. CDR3 DNA: TGTGCCAGCAGCTTCAGTGGAGGCGCGGCAACTAATGAAAAACTGTTTTTT. This rearrangement joins TRBV5-6 to TRBJ1-4; no clear D gene. Deletions cut 2 bases from V and 0 bases from J, with 14 bases between. Germline CDR1 is SGHDT and CDR2 is YYEEEE. The length of the CDR3 is 17 residues.

The V gene is TRBV6-2 or TRBV6-3, the J gene TRBJ2-4, with 9 bases that match TRBD1. Per the germline V gene, CDR1 is MNHEY and CDR2 is SVGEGT. With 4 bases clipped from V and 6 bases from J, the junction kept 4 bases outside the gene matches. This CDR3 is built from 14 residues. CDR3 loop: CASSSNRGLNIQYF. CDR3 in DNA: TGTGCCAGCAGTTCGAACAGGGGGCTAAACATTCAGTACTTC.

A note on this clonotype: This may arise from a read error, as a much more abundant clone is one base away. The chain recombines TRBV7-9 with TRBJ2-1, with D possibly being TRBD2 (6 bases). In germline, CDR1 is SEHNR, CDR2 FQNEAQ (reference sequence). The CDR3 consists of 13 residues. V lost 7 bases and J lost 9, with 16 bases in between. This CDR3 is CASNPLRDGEQFF. CDR3 DNA: TGTGCCAGCAACCCCTTGCGGGACGGTGAGCAGTTCTTC.

The CDR3 DNA reads TGTGCCAGCAGCAATCAGGACAGGGGCAACGAGCAGTACTTC. This gives the protein CASSNQDRGNEQYF. The rearrangement links TRBV7-2 to TRBJ2-7, with 9 positions matching TRBD1. Germline assignment: CDR1 SGHTA and CDR2 FQGNSA. The junction had 7 bases not matched to a gene; V was cut back by 5 bases and J by 5 bases. The CDR3 consists of 14 residues.

With regard to this clonotype: A much bigger clone sits one base away, suggesting this may be a read error. The V gene is TRBV20-1, the J gene TRBJ2-3, with D tentatively TRBD1 (5 bases). The CDR3 is 16 amino acids. Germline CDR1 and CDR2: DFQATT and SNEGSKA (reference sequence). Between the trimmed V and J ends, which lost 5 bases and 4 bases, there was a span of 22 bases. The CDR3 reads CSAASPFGQGADTQYF. CDR3 sequence (DNA): TGCAGTGCTGCCTCCCCCTTTGGGCAGGGCGCAGATACGCAGTATTTT.

Regarding this clonotype: A read error is the likely source, as a far larger clone sits one nucleotide away. The genes are TRBV6-1 and TRBJ1-6; no clear D. Germline values: CDR1 MNHNS, CDR2 SASEGT. V was trimmed by 3 bases and J by 9 bases, leaving 12 bases between them. This CDR3 region has 14 residues. CDR3 nucleotide sequence: TGTGCCAGCAGTGAGTCGACGATGAGTTCACCCCTCCACTTT. It codes for CASSESTMSSPLHF.

This clonotype appeared many times. V is TRBV28 and J is TRBJ1-6, with D possibly TRBD1 on 5 matching bases. This CDR3 has 13 amino acids. V was shortened by 6 bases and J by 14 bases, with 17 bases between the two germline ends. Germline V CDR1 and CDR2: MDHEN, SYDVKM. CDR3 DNA: TGTGCCAGCAGCCTTCTTGAAAGGGGCTCCCTCCACTTT. It specifies CASSLLERGSLHF.

Only a few counts were recorded for this clonotype. The chain recombines TRBV7-6 with TRBJ2-7, with D tentatively TRBD1 (5 bases). Looked up from germline, CDR1 is SGHVS and CDR2 is FNYEAQ. The CDR3 has 14 amino acids. Trimming cost V 2 bases and J 2 bases, with 10 bases left between them. The CDR3 DNA reads as TGTGCCAGCAGCTTATATGAAGGGGCCTACGAGCAGTACTTC. This encodes CASSLYEGAYEQYF. The complete variable domain, with remaining parts taken from reference TRBV7-6 and TRBJ2-7, reads GAGVSQSPRYKVTKRGQDVALRCDPISGHVSLYWYRQALGQGPEFLTYFNYEAQQDKSGLPNDRFSAERPEGSISTLTIQRTEQRDSAMYRCASSLYEGAYEQYFGPGTRLTVT.

Comments on this clonotype: One end of the junction fails to match germline, which may point to a read error. The chain links TRBV7-7 to TRBJ2-3; no reliable D call. CDR1 and CDR2 (germline): SSHAT, FNYEAQ (reference sequence). CDR3 length: 13 amino acids. CDR3 amino acids: CASSQDRQDTQYF. Here the CDR3 DNA reads TGTGCTAGCAGCCAGGACCGGCAGGATACGCAGTATTTT.

This clonotype has just a few counts. The rearrangement uses TRBV12-3 or TRBV12-4 and TRBJ2-7; 10 positions agree with TRBD2. The CDR3 is made up of 15 amino acids. V lost 6 bases, J lost 7 bases, and 12 bases stayed unmatched. CDR3 coding DNA: TGTGCCAGCAGAACTAACCTAGCGGGAGCTGGTGAGCAGTACTTC. It codes for CASRTNLAGAGEQYF.

This clonotype has only one observation. The chain uses TRBV9 and TRBJ2-2; 7 nucleotides match TRBD2. The CDR3 is made up of 16 amino acids. Trimming at V came to 2 bases and at J to 5 bases, leaving 9 bases not matched to a gene. Germline V gene data show CDR1 as SGDLS and CDR2 as YYNGEE. This CDR3 reads CASSVRTSSLTGELFF. The DNA for the CDR3 is TGTGCCAGCAGCGTTCGGACTAGTTCTTTGACCGGGGAGCTGTTTTTT.

This clonotype was counted ten times or more. The rearrangement joins TRBV6-5 to TRBJ1-6; TRBD1 matches 7 bases. The germline V gene encodes CDR1 MNHEY and CDR2 SVGAGI. This CDR3 spans 15 amino acids. Trimming removed 3 bases from V and 5 bases from J; junction bases left unmatched: 4. CDR3 in DNA: TGTGCCAGCAGTTATCGGACAGGCCATAATTCACCCCTCCACTTT. Translated, it gives CASSYRTGHNSPLHF.

In its sample, this clonotype was seen a few times. This sequence joins TRBV28 and TRBJ2-7; no firm D call. This CDR3 spans 11 amino acids. Germline V gene data show CDR1 as MDHEN and CDR2 as SYDVKM. Trimming shortened V by 7 bases and J by 3 bases, and 7 bases separated the two germline ends. The CDR3 loop is CASKENYEQYF. The CDR3 bases are TGTGCCAGCAAGGAAAACTACGAGCAGTACTTC.

Notes on this clonotype: This likely traces to a read error, being one base from a far larger clone. CDR3 sequence reads: CASILMGQGDTEAFF. The CDR3 DNA follows: TGTGCCAGCATCCTGATGGGACAGGGGGACACTGAAGCTTTCTTT. This sequence joins TRBV7-9 and TRBJ1-1, with 11 bases that match TRBD1. With 7 bases clipped from V and 3 bases from J, the junction kept 7 bases outside the gene matches. Germline loops: CDR1 SEHNR, CDR2 FQNEAQ (reference sequence). The CDR3 runs to 15 residues.

The chain recombines TRBV5-1 with TRBJ2-3; D may correspond to TRBD1 or TRBD2 (5 bases each). The CDR3 runs 15 residues. Per the germline V gene, CDR1 is SGHRS and CDR2 is YFSETQ. V lost 0 bases, J lost 1 base, and 9 bases lay in between. In DNA, the CDR3 is TGCGCCAGCAGCTTGGTCGGGGCTGGCACAGATACGCAGTATTTT. Protein: CASSLVGAGTDTQYF.

The V call is TRBV6-2 or TRBV6-3, the J call TRBJ2-7; D is unresolved. The CDR3 spans 14 residues. Trimming removed 2 bases from V and 5 bases from J, with 13 bases in between. Germline CDR1 is MNHEY and CDR2 is SVGEGT. CDR3 coding DNA: TGTGCCAGCAGTTACCTCCAGGACGAAGACGAGCAGTACTTC. It codes for CASSYLQDEDEQYF.

This clonotype was detected many times. The chain employs TRBV27 and TRBJ1-1; 9 bases match TRBD1. Trimming at V came to 4 bases and at J to 5 bases, leaving 5 bases not matched to a gene. CDR3 length: 14 amino acids. CDR1 and CDR2 from the germline V gene are MNHEY and SMNVEV (reference sequence). CDR3 sequence reads: CASSSGQGVTEAFF. Here the CDR3 DNA reads TGTGCCAGCAGTTCGGGACAGGGTGTGACTGAAGCTTTCTTT.

The table lists this clonotype with many counts. The V call is TRBV10-3, the J call TRBJ2-7; 9 bases are shared with TRBD2. The trim removed 5 bases at V and 1 base at J, leaving 9 bases unmatched. This CDR3 region has 16 residues. The germline gives CDR1 ENHRY, CDR2 SYGVKD. Here the CDR3 reads CAISLTSGGGSYEQYF. The CDR3 coding sequence is TGTGCCATCAGTCTGACTAGCGGAGGGGGATCCTACGAGCAGTACTTC.

About this clonotype: One junction end disagrees with the germline gene, perhaps due to a read error. The chain has TRBV12-3 or TRBV12-4 and TRBJ1-1; 7 nucleotides line up with TRBD1. The CDR3 runs to 15 residues. CDR3 protein: CAGSFRDSDPGNAFF. In nucleotides, the CDR3 is TGTGCCGGCAGTTTCCGGGACAGCGATCCGGGGAATGCTTTCTTT.

The J gene is TRBJ1-2, the V gene TRBV27; 10 nucleotides match TRBD1. The CDR3 sequence is 12 residues long. The V gene's germline CDR1 is MNHEY and CDR2 SMNVEV (reference sequence). J was trimmed by 14 bases and V by 6 bases; bases with no gene match: 9. The DNA of the CDR3 is TGTGCCAGCAGCCGAGACAGGGGGCCGGAGACCTTC. It encodes CASSRDRGPETF.

This clonotype was counted many times. This sequence joins TRBV19 and TRBJ1-2; 8 nucleotides agree with TRBD1. CDR3 size: 15 residues. After removal of 4 bases from V and 8 bases from J, the junction contained 12 bases not matched to a gene. Per the germline V gene, CDR1 is LNHDA and CDR2 is SQIVND (reference sequence). The CDR3 is CASSTDRGFYGGYTF. The CDR3 DNA follows: TGTGCCAGTAGTACCGACAGGGGTTTTTATGGGGGCTACACCTTC.

This sequence joins TRBV29-1 and TRBJ1-3; 7 bases are a match to TRBD1. The ends lost 0 bases at V and 0 bases at J; junction bases unmatched: 2. This CDR3 region has 15 residues. Germline lookup yields CDR1 SQVTM and CDR2 ANQGSEA. The CDR3 region is CSVEEDRFSGNTIYF. The CDR3 coding sequence is TGCAGCGTTGAAGAGGACAGGTTCTCTGGAAACACCATATATTTT.

Concerning this clonotype: One base away lies a much larger clone, so this may be a sequencing read error. The CDR3 here is CASSQGRKDYNEQFF. Here the CDR3 DNA reads TGTGCCAGCAGCCAAGGGCGTAAGGACTACAATGAGCAGTTCTTC. The V gene is TRBV11-2, the J gene TRBJ2-1; no reliable D call. V was trimmed by 5 bases and J by 3 bases, leaving 14 bases between them. The CDR3 totals 15 residues. The V gene's germline CDR1 is SGHAT and CDR2 FQNNGV.

There are many counts of this clonotype. V is TRBV7-2 and J is TRBJ1-5; D call uncertain. CDR3 size: 13 residues. CDR1 is SGHTA and CDR2 is FQGNSA in the germline V gene. V was trimmed by 6 bases and J by 3 bases, leaving 9 bases between them. The CDR3 sequence: CASSLVVNQPQHF. The CDR3 DNA sequence: TGTGCCAGCAGTCTCGTCGTCAATCAGCCCCAGCATTTT.

This clonotype came up many times. The chain recombines TRBV2 with TRBJ1-2; TRBD1 is a possible D gene (6 bases). The CDR3 has 13 residues. Trimming took off 7 bases at V and 2 bases at J, with 11 bases between the two ends. The germline gives CDR1 SNHLY, CDR2 FYNNEI. DNA of the CDR3: TGTGCCAGCATCTCACAGGGAAACTATGGCTACACCTTC. Translating gives CASISQGNYGYTF.

This clonotype was observed a handful of times. The rearrangement uses TRBV28 and TRBJ2-3; tentatively, D is TRBD1 or TRBD2 (5 bases each). The ends were cut back, 5 bases at V and 13 bases at J, with 13 bases in the middle. This CDR3 is 11 amino acids long. The V gene's germline CDR1 is MDHEN and CDR2 SYDVKM. CDR3 DNA: TGTGCCAGCAGTCTAGGACTGGGGGAGTATTTT. Translated, it gives CASSLGLGEYF.